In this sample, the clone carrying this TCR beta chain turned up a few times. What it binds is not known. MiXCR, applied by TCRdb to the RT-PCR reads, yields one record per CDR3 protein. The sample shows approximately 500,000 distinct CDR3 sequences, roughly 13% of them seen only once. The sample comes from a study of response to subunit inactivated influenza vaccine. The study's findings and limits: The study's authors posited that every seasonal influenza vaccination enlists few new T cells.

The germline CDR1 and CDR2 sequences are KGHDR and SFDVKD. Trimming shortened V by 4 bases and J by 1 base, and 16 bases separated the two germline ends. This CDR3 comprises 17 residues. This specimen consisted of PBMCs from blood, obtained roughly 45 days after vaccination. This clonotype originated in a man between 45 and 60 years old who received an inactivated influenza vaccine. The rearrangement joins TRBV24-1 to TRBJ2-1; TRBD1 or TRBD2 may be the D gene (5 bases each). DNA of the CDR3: TGTGCCACCAGTGACCCTTGGGGGAGCGAATCCTACAATGAGCAGTTCTTC. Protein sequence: CATSDPWGSESYNEQFF.